This T cell receptor beta chain came from a study of post-analysis software for immune sequencing data. On the study more broadly: Disease trajectories encompassed relapsing-remitting, secondary progressive and progressive-relapsing multiple sclerosis. The study, taken as a whole, reports: People with multiple sclerosis had a significantly lower normalized Chao1 diversity than controls did. There were five TRBV segments more frequent in patients than controls, and TRBV5-6, TRBV5-1 and TRBV20-1 were among them.

The CDR3 covers 14 residues. V was clipped by 3 bases and J by 10 bases; unmatched bases: 8. Per the germline V gene, CDR1 is DFQATT and CDR2 is SNEGSKA (reference sequence). The TCR beta cDNA libraries carried unique molecular identifiers. T cells, roughly 0.9 to 11 million of them, yielded about 500,000 cDNA molecules. TCRdb re-analysed the PCR reads in MiXCR, keeping a single row per CDR3 protein. Among 600,000 to 750,000 distinct CDR3 sequences listed, over 45% were seen once. As concerns this clonotype: Its antigen is not identified.

V gene TRBV20-1 combines with J gene TRBJ2-1; 11 bases are a match to TRBD2. The sequenced sample consisted of blood. This TCR was recovered from a girl aged 2-10 years with multiple sclerosis. CDR3 coding DNA: TGCAGTGCTAGGGTAGCGGGGGGGTTCGCCGAGCAGTTCTTC. Encoded protein: CSARVAGGFAEQFF.